The T cell receptor beta chain under discussion was sequenced for a study of CD8+CD57+ T cells in acquired aplastic anemia. This clonotype came up a few times. The CDR3 loop spans 18 amino acids. J lost 1 base, V lost 5 bases, and 14 bases had no gene match. Genomic DNA provided the template from which TCR beta VDJ and CDR3 profiles were obtained. TCRdb reanalysed the reads using MiXCR and keeps one entry per CDR3 protein. The sample records approximately 150,000 distinct CDR3 sequences, around 43% being singletons. Before being chosen for sequencing, patients had shown CD8+CD57+ cell expansion by flow cytometry. Receipt of therapy had not occurred in any patient by the time of blood sampling.

Sample: sorted CD4+, CD8+, or CD8+CD57+ T cells (not recorded which) from PBMCs. This clonotype originated in a human donor with aplastic anemia. The chain is built from TRBV12-3 or TRBV12-4 and TRBJ2-1; TRBD2 agrees at 7 bases. CDR3 protein: CASSLPRSGVPSYNEQFF. As DNA, the CDR3 is TGTGCCAGCAGTCTGCCCAGAAGCGGGGTCCCTTCCTACAATGAGCAGTTCTTC.